Below, 11 T cell receptor beta chains from the same sample are listed, as sequenced in a study of T cells expressing NK-cell markers. Using the 5' RACE reads, TCRdb records one entry per CDR3 protein without DNA. Its table lists some 600,000 distinct CDR3 sequences. Specimen: blood T cells: a sorted CD56 or NKG2C T cell subset, CD4+ or CD8+ T cells, or bulk PBMC T cells (not recorded which). These receptor sequences come from a man younger than 35 in good health.

This chain links TRBV12-3 or TRBV12-4 with TRBJ2-2; checking the TCRdb D call of TRBD2 is not possible without DNA. This CDR3 spans 18 amino acids. This CDR3 is CATKLRLAGGGDTGELFF.

V usage is TRBV4-2 and J usage is TRBJ2-1; TCRdb returns TRBD2, unconfirmable since there is no DNA. Germline values: CDR1 LGHNA, CDR2 YNFKEQ. The CDR3 totals 15 residues. CDR3 in amino acids: CASSQAAGGPNEQFF.

The genes are TRBV20-1 and TRBJ2-1; the D call from TCRdb, TRBD2, cannot be confirmed without DNA. Germline V CDR1 and CDR2: DFQATT, SNEGSKA (reference sequence). The CDR3 is 17 residues long. CDR3 in amino acids: CSARGFSRENSYNEQFF.

V and J are TRBV20-1 and TRBJ2-2. CDR3 length: 12 residues. Germline CDR1 is DFQATT and CDR2 is SNEGSKA (reference sequence). The CDR3 sequence is CSARISTGELFF.

The chain has TRBV20-1 and TRBJ2-3; TCRdb's D gene call, TRBD2, goes unchecked for lack of DNA. The CDR3 spans 18 residues. Germline V gene lookup returns CDR1 DFQATT and CDR2 SNEGSKA (reference sequence). Here the CDR3 reads CSAIPLSGRIASTDTQYF.

The gene calls are TRBV29-1 and TRBJ2-3. Germline-derived CDR1 and CDR2 are SQVTM and ANQGSEA. The CDR3 contains 15 residues. CDR3 region: CSVESASEYTDTQYF.

This chain links TRBV2 with TRBJ1-2. The CDR3 is 12 amino acids. CDR1 and CDR2 (germline): SNHLY, FYNNEI. This chain's CDR3 is CASSGDLYGYTF.

This chain links TRBV12-3 or TRBV12-4 with TRBJ2-1; TCRdb's D call, TRBD2, is unchecked because there is no DNA. The CDR3 runs 15 residues. The CDR3 region is CASSRTSGSRNEQFF.

This chain links TRBV15 with TRBJ2-1. The CDR3 covers 14 residues. CDR1 LNHNV and CDR2 YYDKDF come from the germline V gene (reference sequence). The CDR3 loop reads CATRGTDPNNEQFF.

V gene TRBV5-1 combines with J gene TRBJ2-2. The CDR3 length is 12 residues. CDR1 is SGHRS, CDR2 YFSETQ, per germline. The chain's CDR3 is CASSLDTGELFF.

The chain links TRBV10-3 to TRBJ2-2. Germline V gives CDR1 ENHRY, CDR2 SYGVKD. The CDR3 spans 16 residues. CDR3 protein: CAISESKSSNTGELFF.